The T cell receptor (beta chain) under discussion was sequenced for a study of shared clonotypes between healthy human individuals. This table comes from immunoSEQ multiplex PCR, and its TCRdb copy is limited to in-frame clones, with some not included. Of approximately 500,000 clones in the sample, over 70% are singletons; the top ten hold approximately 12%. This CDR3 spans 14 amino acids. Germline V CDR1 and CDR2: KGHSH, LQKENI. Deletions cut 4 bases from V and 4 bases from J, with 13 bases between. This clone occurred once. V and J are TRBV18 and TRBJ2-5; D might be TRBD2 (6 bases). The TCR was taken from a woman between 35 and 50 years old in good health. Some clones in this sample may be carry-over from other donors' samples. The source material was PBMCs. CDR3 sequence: CASSLTSGVETQYF. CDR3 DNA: TGTGCCAGCTCACTCACCTCGGGGGTAGAGACCCAGTACTTC.